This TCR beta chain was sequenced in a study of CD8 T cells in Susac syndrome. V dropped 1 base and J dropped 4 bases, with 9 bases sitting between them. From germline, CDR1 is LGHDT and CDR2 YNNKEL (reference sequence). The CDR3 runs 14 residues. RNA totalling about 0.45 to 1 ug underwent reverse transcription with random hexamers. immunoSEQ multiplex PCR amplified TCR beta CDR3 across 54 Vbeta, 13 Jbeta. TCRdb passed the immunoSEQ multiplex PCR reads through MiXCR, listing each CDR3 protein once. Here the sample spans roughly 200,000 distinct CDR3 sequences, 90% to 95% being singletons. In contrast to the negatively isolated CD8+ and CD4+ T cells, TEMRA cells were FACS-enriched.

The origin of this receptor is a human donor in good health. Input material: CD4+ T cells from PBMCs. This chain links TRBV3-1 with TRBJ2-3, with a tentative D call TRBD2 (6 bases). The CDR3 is CASSQGLASDTQYF. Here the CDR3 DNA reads TGTGCCAGCAGCCAAGGTCTAGCGTCAGATACGCAGTATTTT.